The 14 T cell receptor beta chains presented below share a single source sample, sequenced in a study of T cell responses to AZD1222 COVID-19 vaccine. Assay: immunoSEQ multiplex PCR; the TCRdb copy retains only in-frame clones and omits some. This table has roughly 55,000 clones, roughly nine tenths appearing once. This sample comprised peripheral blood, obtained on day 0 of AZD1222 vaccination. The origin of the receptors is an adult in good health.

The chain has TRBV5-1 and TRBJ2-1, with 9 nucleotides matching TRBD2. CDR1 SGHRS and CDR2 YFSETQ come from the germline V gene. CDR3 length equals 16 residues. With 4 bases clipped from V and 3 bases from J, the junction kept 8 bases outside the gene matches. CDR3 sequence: CASSNKTSGSYNEQFF. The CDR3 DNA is TGCGCCAGCAGCAACAAGACTAGCGGAAGCTACAATGAGCAGTTCTTC.

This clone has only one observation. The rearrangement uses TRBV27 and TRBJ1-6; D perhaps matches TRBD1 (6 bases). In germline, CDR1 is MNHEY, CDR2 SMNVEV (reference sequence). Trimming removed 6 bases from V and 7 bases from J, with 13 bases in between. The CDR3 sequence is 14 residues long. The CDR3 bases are TGTGCCAGCAGCGCTTGGGACAAAAATTCACCCCTCCACTTT. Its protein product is CASSAWDKNSPLHF.

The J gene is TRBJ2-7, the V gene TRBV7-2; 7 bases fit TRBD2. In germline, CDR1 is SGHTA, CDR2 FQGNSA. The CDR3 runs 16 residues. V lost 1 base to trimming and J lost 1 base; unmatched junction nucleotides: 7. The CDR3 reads CASSLGGWEGSYEQYF. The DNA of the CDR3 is TGTGCCAGCAGCTTAGGAGGGTGGGAGGGATCCTACGAGCAGTACTTC.

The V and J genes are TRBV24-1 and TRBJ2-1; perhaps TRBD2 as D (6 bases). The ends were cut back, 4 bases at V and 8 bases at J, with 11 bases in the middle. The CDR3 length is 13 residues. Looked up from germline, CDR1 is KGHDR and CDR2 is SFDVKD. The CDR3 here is CATSDSGLDEQFF. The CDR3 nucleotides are TGTGCCACCAGTGACTCGGGACTTGATGAGCAGTTCTTC.

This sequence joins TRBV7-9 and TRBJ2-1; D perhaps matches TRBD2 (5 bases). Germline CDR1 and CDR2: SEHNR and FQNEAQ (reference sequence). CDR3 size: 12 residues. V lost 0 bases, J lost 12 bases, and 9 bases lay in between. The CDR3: CASSLARVSQFF. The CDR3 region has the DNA TGTGCCAGCAGCTTAGCGCGGGTTTCGCAGTTCTTC. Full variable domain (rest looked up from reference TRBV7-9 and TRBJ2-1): DTGVSQNPRHKITKRGQNVTFRCDPISEHNRLYWYRQTLGQGPEFLTYFQNEAQLEKSRLLSDRFSAERPKGSFSTLEIQRTEQGDSAMYLCASSLARVSQFFGPGTRLTVL.

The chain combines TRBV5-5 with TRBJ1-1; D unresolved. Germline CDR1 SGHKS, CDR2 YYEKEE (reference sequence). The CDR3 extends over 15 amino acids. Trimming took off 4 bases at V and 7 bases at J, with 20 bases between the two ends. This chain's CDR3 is CASSPLGAGSLEAFF. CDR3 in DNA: TGTGCCAGCAGCCCTTTAGGCGCGGGAAGTCTTGAAGCTTTCTTT. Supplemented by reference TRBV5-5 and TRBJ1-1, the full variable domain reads DAGVTQSPTHLIKTRGQQVTLRCSPISGHKSVSWYQQVLGQGPQFIFQYYEKEERGRGNFPDRFSARQFPNYSSELNVNALLLGDSALYLCASSPLGAGSLEAFFGQGTRLTVV.

The CDR3, as DNA: TGTGCCAGGCGACAGAATGAAAAACTGTTTTTT. Translating gives CARRQNEKLFF. J is TRBJ1-4 and V is TRBV9; maybe TRBD1 (5 bases). Per the germline V gene, CDR1 is SGDLS and CDR2 is YYNGEE. V lost 8 bases, J lost 5 bases, and 7 bases lay in between. This CDR3 is built from 11 residues.

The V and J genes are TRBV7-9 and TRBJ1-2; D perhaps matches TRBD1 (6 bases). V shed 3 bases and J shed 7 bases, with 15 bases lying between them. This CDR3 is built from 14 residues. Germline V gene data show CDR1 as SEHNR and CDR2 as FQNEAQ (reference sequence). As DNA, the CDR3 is TGTGCCAGCAGCTTGGAACAGGGTGTAGGTGGCTACACCTTC. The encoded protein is CASSLEQGVGGYTF.

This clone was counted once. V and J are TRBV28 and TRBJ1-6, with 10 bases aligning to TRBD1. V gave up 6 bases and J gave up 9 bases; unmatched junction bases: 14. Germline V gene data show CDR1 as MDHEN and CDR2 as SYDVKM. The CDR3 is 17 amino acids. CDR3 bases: TGTGCCAGCAGCCTCTCCTCCCCGGGACAGGGGACTTCACCCCTCCACTTT. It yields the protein CASSLSSPGQGTSPLHF.

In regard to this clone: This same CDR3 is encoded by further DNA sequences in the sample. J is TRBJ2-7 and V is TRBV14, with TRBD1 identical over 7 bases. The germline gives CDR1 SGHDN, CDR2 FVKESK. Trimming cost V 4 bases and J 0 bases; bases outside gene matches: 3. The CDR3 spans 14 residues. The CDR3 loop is CASSLTGSSYEQYF. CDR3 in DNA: TGTGCCAGCAGCCTGACAGGGAGCTCCTACGAGCAGTACTTC.

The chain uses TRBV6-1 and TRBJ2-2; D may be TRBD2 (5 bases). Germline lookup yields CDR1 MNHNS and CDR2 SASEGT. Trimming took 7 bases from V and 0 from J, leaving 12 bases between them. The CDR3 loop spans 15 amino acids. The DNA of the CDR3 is TGTGCCAGCAAACGGGGTCCCCCGAACACCGGGGAGCTGTTTTTT. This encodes CASKRGPPNTGELFF.

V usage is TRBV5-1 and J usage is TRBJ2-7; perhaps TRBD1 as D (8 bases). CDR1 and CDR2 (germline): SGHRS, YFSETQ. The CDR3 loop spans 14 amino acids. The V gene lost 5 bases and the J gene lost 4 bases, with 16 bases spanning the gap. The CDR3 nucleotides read TGCGCCAGCAGAAGGGAACAGGGGGGGTACGAGCAGTACTTC. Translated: CASRREQGGYEQYF.

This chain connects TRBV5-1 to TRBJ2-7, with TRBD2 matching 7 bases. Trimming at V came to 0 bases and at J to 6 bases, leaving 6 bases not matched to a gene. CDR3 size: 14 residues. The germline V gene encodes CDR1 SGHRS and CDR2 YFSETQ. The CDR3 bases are TGCGCCAGCAGCTTGGTCGCGGGAGCTGGCGAGCAGTACTTC. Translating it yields CASSLVAGAGEQYF.

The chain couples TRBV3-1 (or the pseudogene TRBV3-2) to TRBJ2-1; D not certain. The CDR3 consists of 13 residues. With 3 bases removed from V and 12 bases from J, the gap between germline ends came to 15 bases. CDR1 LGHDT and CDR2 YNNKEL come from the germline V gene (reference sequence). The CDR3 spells CASSHGTPYVQFF. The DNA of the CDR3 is TGTGCCAGCAGCCACGGTACCCCTTATGTGCAGTTCTTC.